The 32 T cell receptor beta chains below all came from one sample that was sequenced in a study of technical replicates of blood from a few donors. Produced via immunoSEQ multiplex PCR; TCRdb's table is partial and in-frame only. The profile shows about 97,000 clones, 95% to 97% of them singletons. The sequencing input was T cells isolated from PBMCs. These receptors were collected from a human donor in good health.

This clone was observed a handful of times. The chain uses TRBV7-8 and TRBJ1-2; 7 nucleotides agree with TRBD1. The V segment lost 0 bases and the J segment 6 bases; nucleotides outside the gene matches: 4. CDR3 length: 14 amino acids. CDR1 SGHVS and CDR2 FQNEAQ come from the germline V gene. The chain's CDR3 is CASSLAGGANGYTF. Written as DNA, the CDR3 is TGTGCCAGCAGCTTAGCAGGGGGCGCAAATGGCTACACCTTC.

Regarding this clone: Different DNA sequences within this sample yield the same CDR3. This chain connects TRBV6-5 to TRBJ2-5, with D unresolved. This CDR3 contains 11 residues. Trimming pared 4 bases from V and 2 bases from J, leaving 2 bases between. CDR1 and CDR2 from the germline V gene are MNHEY and SVGAGI. The CDR3 sequence is CASSLQETQYF. The CDR3 coding sequence is TGTGCCAGCAGTTTACAAGAGACCCAGTACTTC.

The chain couples TRBV14 to TRBJ2-1; D call uncertain. The CDR3 is made up of 11 amino acids. Germline-derived CDR1 and CDR2 are SGHDN and FVKESK. Trimming stripped 5 bases from V and 4 bases from J, with 3 bases between. The CDR3 bases are TGTGCCAGCAGCTATTACAATGAGCAGTTCTTC. Its protein is CASSYYNEQFF.

The rearrangement joins TRBV11-2 to TRBJ2-7; D remains unclear. The V end lost 2 bases, the J end lost 3 bases, and 5 bases lay between the germline ends. The germline V gene encodes CDR1 SGHAT and CDR2 FQNNGV. The CDR3 is made up of 12 amino acids. The CDR3 DNA reads TGTGCCAGCAGCTTAAACAGCTACGAGCAGTACTTC. Protein sequence: CASSLNSYEQYF.

This rearrangement joins TRBV7-9 to TRBJ1-1; the D is unclear. This CDR3 spans 13 amino acids. Germline V gene lookup returns CDR1 SEHNR and CDR2 FQNEAQ (reference sequence). V lost 3 bases and J lost 1, with 6 bases in between. CDR3 DNA sequence: TGTGCCAGCAGCTTCGGGGAGAACACTGAAGCTTTCTTT. This codes for CASSFGENTEAFF.

The rearrangement joins TRBV30 to TRBJ1-5; no clear D gene. CDR1 and CDR2 (germline): GTSNPN, SVGIG (reference sequence). CDR3 length: 14 amino acids. Deletions cut 3 bases from V and 4 bases from J, with 13 bases between. CDR3 amino acids: CAWRPGSLNQPQHF. The CDR3 coding sequence is TGTGCCTGGAGACCTGGTAGCTTAAATCAGCCCCAGCATTTT. Variable domain in full (rest from reference TRBV30 and TRBJ1-5): SQTIHQWPATLVQPVGSPLSLECTVEGTSNPNLYWYRQAAGRGLQLLFYSVGIGQISSEVPQNLSASRPQDRQFILSSKKLLLSDSGFYLCAWRPGSLNQPQHFGDGTRLSIL.

The rearrangement links TRBV13 to TRBJ2-7, with no clear D. Germline values: CDR1 PRHDT, CDR2 FYEKMQ (reference sequence). The CDR3 runs to 13 residues. V lost 1 base to trimming and J lost 6 bases, with 10 bases between them. CDR3 sequence: CASSLVYIGEQYF. CDR3 DNA: TGTGCCAGCAGCTTAGTATATATCGGCGAGCAGTACTTC.

The chain employs TRBV29-1 and TRBJ2-7; 15 bases align to TRBD2. CDR1 is SQVTM and CDR2 is ANQGSEA in the germline V gene. The V segment lost 6 bases and the J segment 3 bases; nucleotides outside the gene matches: 3. CDR3 length: 14 residues. The CDR3 protein is CSVGTSGRLYEQYF. The CDR3 bases are TGCAGCGTAGGGACTAGCGGGAGGCTCTACGAGCAGTACTTC.

This clone appeared once. J is TRBJ2-3 and V is TRBV2; 9 nucleotides align to TRBD2. The CDR3 has 14 residues. Per germline, CDR1 SNHLY and CDR2 FYNNEI. Trimming took 4 bases from V and 6 from J; bases not matched to a gene: 5. The CDR3 coding sequence is TGTGCCAGCAGTGTATGGCGGGAGGGGGATACGCAGTATTTT. Its translation: CASSVWREGDTQYF. The full variable domain, in which reference TRBV2 and TRBJ2-3 provide the parts outside the CDR3, is EPEVTQTPSHQVTQMGQEVILRCVPISNHLYFYWYRQILGQKVEFLVSFYNNEISEKSEIFDDQFSVERPDGSNFTLKIRSTKLEDSAMYFCASSVWREGDTQYFGPGTRLTVL.

The chain is built from TRBV10-1 and TRBJ1-5, with D possibly matching TRBD1 (5 bases). CDR3 length: 13 amino acids. The germline V gene has CDR1 WNHNN and CDR2 SYGVQD (reference sequence). V was shortened by 3 bases and J by 8 bases, with 11 bases between the two germline ends. CDR3 sequence reads: CASSEGDKKPQHF. CDR3 sequence (DNA): TGCGCCAGCAGTGAAGGGGATAAGAAGCCCCAGCATTTT.

This chain connects TRBV15 to TRBJ2-7; D call uncertain. Germline CDR1 reads LNHNV; CDR2 reads YYDKDF (reference sequence). Trimming took off 3 bases at V and 2 bases at J, with 14 bases between the two ends. This CDR3 region has 15 residues. The CDR3: CATSSSVPDPYEQYF. The CDR3 nucleotides read TGTGCCACCAGCAGCAGCGTCCCAGACCCCTACGAGCAGTACTTC.

This clone appeared a single time. This sequence joins TRBV5-4 and TRBJ2-2; D remains ambiguous. The V gene's germline CDR1 is SGHNT and CDR2 YYREEE (reference sequence). The CDR3 is 13 residues long. V lost 0 bases to trimming and J lost 7 bases, with 7 bases between them. CDR3 residues: CASSLAFNGELFF. CDR3 in DNA: TGTGCCAGCAGCTTGGCTTTTAACGGGGAGCTGTTTTTT. Full variable domain (rest looked up from reference TRBV5-4 and TRBJ2-2): ETGVTQSPTHLIKTRGQQVTLRCSSQSGHNTVSWYQQALGQGPQFIFQYYREEENGRGNFPPRFSGLQFPNYSSELNVNALELDDSALYLCASSLAFNGELFFGEGSRLTVL.

The sample holds a few counts of this clone. The rearrangement joins TRBV19 to TRBJ2-7, with 9 positions matching TRBD1. This CDR3 region has 14 residues. Germline assignment: CDR1 LNHDA and CDR2 SQIVND (reference sequence). After removal of 4 bases from V and 0 bases from J, the junction contained 1 base not matched to a gene. This CDR3 is CASSKGQGSYEQYF. CDR3 in DNA: TGTGCCAGTAGTAAGGGACAGGGCTCCTACGAGCAGTACTTC.

The V call is TRBV19, the J call TRBJ2-3; 10 positions agree with TRBD2. Losses at the gene ends were 8 bases for V and 6 bases for J; bases not matched to a gene: 11. This CDR3 region has 15 residues. Germline assignment: CDR1 LNHDA and CDR2 SQIVND (reference sequence). CDR3 loop: CASWASGSSHDTQYF. In DNA, the CDR3 is TGTGCCAGTTGGGCTAGCGGGAGCTCTCACGATACGCAGTATTTT.

The chain recombines TRBV27 with TRBJ2-7; TRBD2 aligns across 13 bases. Germline values: CDR1 MNHEY, CDR2 SMNVEV (reference sequence). CDR3 length: 15 amino acids. J lost 1 base, V lost 7 bases, and 4 bases had no gene match. CDR3 sequence reads: CASMRLAGGSYEQYF. The CDR3, as DNA: TGTGCCAGCATGAGACTAGCGGGAGGATCCTACGAGCAGTACTTC.

The chain links TRBV2 to TRBJ1-1; D remains unclear. This CDR3 contains 15 residues. V gave up 6 bases and J gave up 2 bases, with 16 bases separating them. Germline CDR1 is SNHLY and CDR2 is FYNNEI. The CDR3 loop reads CASRVEDGINTEAFF. The CDR3 DNA sequence: TGTGCCAGCAGAGTGGAAGACGGGATAAACACTGAAGCTTTCTTT.

The chain combines TRBV9 with TRBJ1-2; perhaps TRBD1 as D (5 bases). The CDR3 contains 14 residues. V lost 3 bases, J lost 6 bases, and 15 bases lay in between. CDR1 and CDR2 from the germline V gene are SGDLS and YYNGEE. This CDR3 is CASSDAYGGDGYTF. CDR3 nucleotides: TGTGCCAGCAGCGACGCCTACGGGGGGGATGGCTACACCTTC.

V usage is TRBV19 and J usage is TRBJ1-2, with a possible D match to TRBD1 (5 bases). Germline values: CDR1 LNHDA, CDR2 SQIVND (reference sequence). The germline V and J ends were trimmed by 10 bases and 3 bases, with 21 bases remaining between them. The CDR3 is 15 amino acids. The CDR3 DNA sequence: TGTGCCACCTCGAAGTCAGGGTCGCTCTACTATGGCTACACCTTC. Amino acids: CATSKSGSLYYGYTF.

The CDR3 nucleotides are TGTGCTAGTGGTTTCAGGAACACTGAAGCTTTCTTT. Amino acids: CASGFRNTEAFF. The chain combines TRBV12-5 with TRBJ1-1; no definite D call. V was trimmed by 3 bases and J by 1 base, leaving 3 bases between them. In germline, CDR1 is LGHNT, CDR2 FRNRAP. This CDR3 comprises 12 residues.

The chain has TRBV21-1 and TRBJ1-1; the DNA was not used to check the table's D call, TRBD1. TRBV21-1 is a pseudogene segment. This CDR3 has 15 amino acids. CDR3 sequence: CASSKGLQGLTEAFF. CDR3 DNA: TGTGCCAGCAGCAAAGGGCTACAGGGTCTCACTGAAGCTTTCTTT.

The chain employs TRBV12-5 and TRBJ2-7; TRBD2 might be the D (6 bases). Germline CDR1 LGHNT, CDR2 FRNRAP. Between the trimmed V and J ends, which lost 0 bases and 2 bases, there was a span of 14 bases. The CDR3 consists of 16 residues. Written as DNA, the CDR3 is TGTGCTAGTGGTTTGGTACTTGGGCGGGAACCCTACGAGCAGTACTTC. Protein sequence: CASGLVLGREPYEQYF.

The chain uses TRBV7-8 and TRBJ1-2; a weak D match, TRBD1 (6 bases). Germline CDR1 and CDR2: SGHVS and FQNEAQ. V lost 3 bases and J 2 bases, leaving 7 bases between the germline ends. This CDR3 comprises 13 residues. CDR3 sequence (DNA): TGTGCCAGCAGCTTCGGACAGAACTATGGCTACACCTTC. It codes for CASSFGQNYGYTF.

The chain uses TRBV7-9 and TRBJ2-1; 7 positions agree with TRBD1. Germline CDR1 reads SEHNR; CDR2 reads FQNEAQ (reference sequence). This CDR3 region has 14 residues. V shed 2 bases, J shed 8 bases, and the junction held 6 bases outside the gene matches. CDR3 nucleotides: TGTGCCAGCAGCTTAACGCAGGGGGAGTATGAGCAGTTCTTC. Protein: CASSLTQGEYEQFF. Variable domain in full (rest from reference TRBV7-9 and TRBJ2-1): DTGVSQNPRHKITKRGQNVTFRCDPISEHNRLYWYRQTLGQGPEFLTYFQNEAQLEKSRLLSDRFSAERPKGSFSTLEIQRTEQGDSAMYLCASSLTQGEYEQFFGPGTRLTVL.

The CDR3 DNA sequence: TGCGCCAGCAGCTATCGGGAGGGCTCACGTGGTGAGCAGTTCTTC. Translating gives CASSYREGSRGEQFF. This chain joins TRBV5-1 and TRBJ2-1; 8 bases align to TRBD2. With V trimmed by 3 bases and J by 9 bases, 11 bases remained unmatched. Germline values: CDR1 SGHRS, CDR2 YFSETQ. The CDR3 contains 15 residues.

The genes are TRBV5-6 and TRBJ1-1; possibly TRBD1 for D (5 bases). This CDR3 has 13 amino acids. Germline values: CDR1 SGHDT, CDR2 YYEEEE. Trimming stripped 2 bases from V and 5 bases from J, with 10 bases between. The CDR3 sequence: CASSLGRGTEAFF. CDR3 DNA sequence: TGTGCCAGCAGCTTAGGAAGGGGAACTGAAGCTTTCTTT.

The rearrangement uses TRBV7-2 and TRBJ2-2, with 10 positions matching TRBD2. The junction had 1 base not matched to a gene; V was cut back by 1 base and J by 5 bases. The CDR3 runs 15 residues. The V gene's germline CDR1 is SGHTA and CDR2 FQGNSA. CDR3 loop: CASSLELAGTGELFF. Here the CDR3 DNA reads TGTGCCAGCAGCTTAGAACTAGCGGGAACCGGGGAGCTGTTTTTT.

CDR3 in DNA: TGTGCCAGCAGCTTATTGGAGTCGGGGGGGGATACGCAGTATTTT. Translation gives CASSLLESGGDTQYF. The rearrangement uses TRBV7-2 and TRBJ2-3; 8 bases line up with TRBD2. The CDR3 runs 15 residues. Germline values: CDR1 SGHTA, CDR2 FQGNSA. The V gene end was trimmed by 2 bases and the J gene end by 6 bases; junction bases not matched to a gene: 7.

The J gene is TRBJ1-1, the V gene TRBV6-1; tentative D call: TRBD1 (6 bases). Germline CDR1 MNHNS, CDR2 SASEGT. This CDR3 spans 12 amino acids. Trimming removed 5 bases from V and 8 bases from J, with 12 bases in between. The CDR3 sequence is CASSLTGTEAFF. DNA for the CDR3: TGTGCCAGCAGTCTTACCGGGACAGAAGCTTTCTTT.

The chain carries TRBV19 and TRBJ2-1, with 9 bases matching TRBD2. The germline V gene encodes CDR1 LNHDA and CDR2 SQIVND (reference sequence). Losses at the gene ends were 4 bases for V and 9 bases for J; bases not matched to a gene: 7. There are 14 residues in the CDR3. CDR3 region: CASSSSGSYGEQFF. The CDR3 nucleotides are TGTGCCAGTAGTAGTAGCGGGAGCTATGGTGAGCAGTTCTTC.

The rearrangement links TRBV10-3 to TRBJ2-7, with TRBD2 identical over 7 bases. Germline V gives CDR1 ENHRY, CDR2 SYGVKD. The V gene end was trimmed by 3 bases and the J gene end by 2 bases; junction bases not matched to a gene: 10. This CDR3 is 16 amino acids long. The CDR3 bases are TGTGCCATCAGTGACCCTTCGACCGGGACTACCTACGAGCAGTACTTC. Translation: CAISDPSTGTTYEQYF.

This sequence joins TRBV6-1 and TRBJ1-2, with 8 nucleotides matching TRBD1. The trim removed 7 bases at V and 5 bases at J, leaving 9 bases unmatched. Per germline, CDR1 MNHNS and CDR2 SASEGT. The CDR3 consists of 14 residues. For the CDR3, the DNA is TGTGCCAGCAAGGAGACAGGGGTAAGGTATGGCTACACCTTC. Its protein product is CASKETGVRYGYTF.

The rearrangement uses TRBV2 and TRBJ1-5; no firm D call. This CDR3 comprises 15 residues. Deletions cut 2 bases from V and 4 bases from J, with 12 bases between. Germline values: CDR1 SNHLY, CDR2 FYNNEI. CDR3 sequence (DNA): TGTGCCAGCAGTGAATCTGCGCACGTTAATCAGCCCCAGCATTTT. Translated: CASSESAHVNQPQHF. Combining the CDR3 with reference TRBV2 and TRBJ1-5 gives the whole variable domain EPEVTQTPSHQVTQMGQEVILRCVPISNHLYFYWYRQILGQKVEFLVSFYNNEISEKSEIFDDQFSVERPDGSNFTLKIRSTKLEDSAMYFCASSESAHVNQPQHFGDGTRLSIL.